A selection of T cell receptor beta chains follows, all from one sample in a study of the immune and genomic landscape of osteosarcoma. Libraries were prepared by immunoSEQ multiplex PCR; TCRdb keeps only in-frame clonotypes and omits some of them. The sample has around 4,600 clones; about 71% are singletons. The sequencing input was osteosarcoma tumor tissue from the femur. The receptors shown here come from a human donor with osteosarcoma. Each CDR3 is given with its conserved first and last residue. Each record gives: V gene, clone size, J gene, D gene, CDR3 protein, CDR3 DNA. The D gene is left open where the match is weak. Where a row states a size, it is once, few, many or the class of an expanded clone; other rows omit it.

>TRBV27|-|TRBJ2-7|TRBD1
CASSDRGKTYEQYF
TGTGCCAGCAGTGACAGGGGAAAGACCTACGAGCAGTACTTC
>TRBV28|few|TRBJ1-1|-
CAMGGRNTEAFF
TGTGCCATGGGGGGCCGGAACACTGAAGCTTTCTTT
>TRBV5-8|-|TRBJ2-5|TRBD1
CASSYGRQGVGETQYF
TGTGCCAGCAGCTACGGGCGACAGGGAGTAGGAGAGACCCAGTACTTC
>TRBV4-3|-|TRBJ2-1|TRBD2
CASSQSEREWLDEQFF
TGCGCCAGCAGCCAATCCGAGCGGGAGTGGTTGGATGAGCAGTTCTTC
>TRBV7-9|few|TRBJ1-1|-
CASSFIQQNTEAFF
TGTGCCAGCAGCTTTATTCAGCAGAACACTGAAGCTTTCTTT
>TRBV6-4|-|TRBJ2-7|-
CASTPYEQYF
TGTGCCAGCACTCCCTACGAGCAGTACTTC
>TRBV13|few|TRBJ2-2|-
CASSSRGRAKLFF
TGTGCCAGCAGCTCCAGGGGCAGGGCCAAACTGTTTTTT
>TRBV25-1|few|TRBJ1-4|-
CASSDTGPRGEKLFF
TGTGCCAGCAGTGATACCGGGCCTCGAGGGGAAAAACTGTTTTTT
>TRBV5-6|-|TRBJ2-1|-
CASSFSPSSYNEQFF
TGTGCCAGCAGCTTTAGCCCGAGCTCCTACAATGAGCAGTTCTTC
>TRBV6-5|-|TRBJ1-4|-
CASSPGQGGEKLFF
TGTGCCAGCAGCCCCGGGCAGGGAGGTGAAAAACTGTTTTTT
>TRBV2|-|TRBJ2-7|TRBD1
CASSEEETGSSYEQYF
TGTGCCAGCAGTGAAGAGGAGACAGGGAGCTCCTACGAGCAGTACTTC
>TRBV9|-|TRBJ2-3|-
CASSARLVDDTQYF
TGTGCCAGCAGCGCCAGACTAGTGGATGATACGCAGTATTTT
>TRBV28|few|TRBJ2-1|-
CASSPPHNEQFF
TGTGCCAGCAGTCCCCCCCACAATGAGCAGTTCTTC
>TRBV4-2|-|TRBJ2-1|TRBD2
CASSQERAGVDNEQFF
TGTGCCAGCAGCCAAGAGCGAGCGGGAGTCGACAATGAGCAGTTCTTC
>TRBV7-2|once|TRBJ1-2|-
CASRPSGYGYTF
TGTGCCAGCAGGCCGAGCGGGTATGGCTACACCTTC
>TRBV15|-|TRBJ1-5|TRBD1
CATSPGTANQPQHF
TGTGCCACCAGCCCTGGGACAGCAAATCAGCCCCAGCATTTT
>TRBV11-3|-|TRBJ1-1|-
CASSLDHLGDTEAFF
TGTGCCAGCAGCTTAGATCATCTCGGGGACACTGAAGCTTTCTTT
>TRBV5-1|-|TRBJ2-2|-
CASSLVSGTGELFF
TGCGCCAGCAGCTTGGTTTCGGGGACCGGGGAGCTGTTTTTT
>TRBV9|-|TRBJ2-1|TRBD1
CASSLRDSYNEQFF
TGTGCCAGCAGCCTCCGGGACAGCTACAATGAGCAGTTCTTC
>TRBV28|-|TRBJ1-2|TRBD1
CASSPQGSGGYTF
TGTGCCAGCAGTCCACAGGGGTCGGGAGGCTACACCTTC
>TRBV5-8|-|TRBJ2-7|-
CASSLESYEQYF
TGTGCCAGCAGCTTGGAATCCTACGAGCAGTACTTC
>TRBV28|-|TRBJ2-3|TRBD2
CASSPGVTSGRATDTQYF
TGTGCCAGCAGTCCTGGTGTGACTAGCGGGAGGGCCACAGATACGCAGTATTTT
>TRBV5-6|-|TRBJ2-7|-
CASSLGVAGWRHEQYF
TGTGCCAGCAGCTTGGGGGTGGCAGGTTGGAGACACGAGCAGTACTTC
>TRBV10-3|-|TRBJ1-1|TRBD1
CAISRQGNEAFF
TGTGCCATCAGTAGACAGGGAAATGAAGCTTTCTTT
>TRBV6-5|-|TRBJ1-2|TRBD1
CASSYSGQGYYGYTF
TGTGCCAGCAGTTACTCGGGACAGGGCTACTATGGCTACACCTTC
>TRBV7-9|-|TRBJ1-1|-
CASSHPWGGGTEAFF
TGTGCCAGCAGCCACCCCTGGGGAGGGGGCACTGAAGCTTTCTTT
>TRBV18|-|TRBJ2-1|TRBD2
CASSPPTSGGYNEQFF
TGTGCCAGCTCACCACCGACTAGCGGCGGTTACAATGAGCAGTTCTTC
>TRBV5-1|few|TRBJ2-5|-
CASSLAGSRETQYF
TGCGCCAGCAGCTTGGCCGGTAGCCGAGAGACCCAGTACTTC
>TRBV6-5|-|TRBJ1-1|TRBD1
CASSQGGWGNTEAFF
TGTGCCAGCAGCCAGGGGGGGTGGGGGAACACTGAAGCTTTCTTT
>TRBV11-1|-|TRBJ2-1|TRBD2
CASSLGTSGYNEQFF
TGTGCCAGCAGCTTAGGGACTAGCGGTTACAATGAGCAGTTCTTC
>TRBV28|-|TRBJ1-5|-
CASSLAAEVNQPQHF
TGTGCCAGCAGTTTAGCAGCGGAAGTCAATCAGCCCCAGCATTTT
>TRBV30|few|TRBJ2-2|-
CAWSWQYTGELFF
TGTGCCTGGAGTTGGCAGTACACCGGGGAGCTGTTTTTT
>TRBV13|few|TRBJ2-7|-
CASSFASSVYEQYF
TGTGCCAGCAGCTTCGCTAGTTCGGTCTACGAGCAGTACTTC
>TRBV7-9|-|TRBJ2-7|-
CASSLHYYEQYF
TGTGCCAGCAGCCTCCATTATTACGAGCAGTACTTC
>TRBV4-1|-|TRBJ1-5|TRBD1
CASSQEHRSGQGSQPQHF
TGCGCCAGCAGCCAAGAACATAGGTCGGGACAGGGCTCTCAGCCCCAGCATTTT
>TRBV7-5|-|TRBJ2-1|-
CARSLDPWFF
TGTGCCAGAAGCCTGGACCCGTGGTTCTTC
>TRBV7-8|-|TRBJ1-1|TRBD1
CASSRDRVTKVDTEAFF
TGTGCCAGCAGCCGCGACAGGGTAACTAAAGTCGACACTGAAGCTTTCTTT
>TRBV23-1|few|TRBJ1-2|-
CASSRLKHKGYTF
TGCGCCAGCAGCCGTCTTAAACACAAAGGCTACACCTTC
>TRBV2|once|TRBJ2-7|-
CASTSGIRDRYEQYF
TGTGCCAGCACCTCCGGGATCCGGGACCGCTACGAGCAGTACTTC
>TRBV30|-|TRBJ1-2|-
CAWSGDTANYGYTF
TGTGCCTGGAGCGGGGACACCGCTAACTATGGCTACACCTTC
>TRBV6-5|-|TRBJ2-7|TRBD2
CASSYSNGGRAYEQYF
TGTGCCAGCAGTTACTCGAACGGCGGGAGGGCCTACGAGCAGTACTTC